This T cell receptor (beta chain) was obtained from a study of T cells in Graves' hyperthyroidism and ophthalmopathy. Researchers took RNA transcripts and amplified the TCR beta CDR3 regions from them. Initially, a first-round RT-PCR of the TCR CDR3 employed the HTBI primer set. MiXCR, applied by TCRdb to the multiplex PCR reads, yields one record per CDR3 protein. The table includes about 720,000 distinct CDR3 sequences, roughly 15% detected once. This clonotype was observed many times. Germline V CDR1 and CDR2: MDHEN, SYDVKM. CDR3 length equals 16 residues. With V trimmed by 2 bases and J by 6 bases, 10 bases remained unmatched.

The chain uses TRBV28 and TRBJ2-7, with 10 bases aligning to TRBD2. Material for sequencing was blood. The TCR originated in a man younger than 30 with Graves' hyperthyroidism. CDR3 amino acids: CASSLRGLAGVGEQYF. Written as DNA, the CDR3 is TGTGCCAGCAGTTTAAGAGGGCTAGCGGGAGTTGGCGAGCAGTACTTC.